This is a list of T cell receptor beta chains from one sample in a study of blood T cell repertoires in COVID-19. TCRdb's table, derived via immunoSEQ multiplex PCR, lists solely in-frame clones and lacks some. The table records 190,000 or so clones, more than 75% of them present only once. The sequencing input was peripheral blood. The receptors originated from a woman between 18 and 30 years old who had recovered from COVID-19. Both conserved end residues are trimmed from each CDR3.

>TRBJ1-2|TRBV14
ASSPLGQGAKGYGYT
>TRBJ2-5|TRBV6-5
ASKGGGETQY
>TRBJ2-6|TRBV7-9
ASTLVGPGANVLT
>TRBJ1-1|TRBV4-3
ASSQDWGSWAGEETEAF
>TRBJ2-7|TRBV7-2
ASSGLAGGHNEQY
>TRBJ2-7|TRBV23-1
ASSQAGEYYEQY
>TRBJ1-4|TRBV9
ASSVGGGSATNEKLF
>TRBJ2-3|TRBV4-3
ASSQERSDRTDTQY
>TRBJ1-4|TRBV19
ASRTPGQGGREKLF
>TRBJ2-2|TRBV4-3
ASSQGSGGRELF
>TRBJ2-7|TRBV7-9
ASRPWTGDIYEQY
>TRBJ2-4|TRBV9
ASSVAGAKNIQY
>TRBJ1-1|TRBV10-3
AISEPPVGEDTEAF
>TRBJ2-3|TRBV7-2
ASSPTLGYTDTQY
>TRBJ2-3|TRBV5-1
ASSRSDRGTDTQY
>TRBJ2-1|TRBV6-4
ASSEASGGSNEQF
>TRBJ1-6|TRBV5-4
ASSLDSGGISPLH
>TRBJ2-1|TRBV5-1
ASSLAVLAVNNEQF
>TRBJ1-6|TRBV5-1
ASSLQGAESSPLH
>TRBJ2-1|TRBV24-1
ATSDIAPGLAGSYNEQF
>TRBJ1-1|TRBV5-4
ASSPIMNTEAF
>TRBJ2-3|TRBV6-4
ASSETSGQGGSGTDTQY
>TRBJ2-1|TRBV9
ASSGARGNEQF
>TRBJ2-3|TRBV7-2
ASSPQAGALTDTQY
>TRBJ2-1|TRBV2
ASQSGSSYNEQF
>TRBJ1-1|TRBV5-4
ASSLDRGRTEAF
>TRBJ2-4|TRBV11-3
ASSLTSGSGGIQY
>TRBJ1-2|TRBV12-3/TRBV12-4
ASIPTGSSGYT
>TRBJ1-2|TRBV7-6
ASSSRTGGHYGYT
>TRBJ2-2|TRBV4-1
ASRTGTRGIGELF
>TRBJ1-4|TRBV19
ASGRTGSDWNEKLF
>TRBJ2-3|TRBV2
ASSETRLRTDTQY
>TRBJ2-3|TRBV9
ASSYGTSGGDTQY
>TRBJ1-1|TRBV18
ASSPTLNTEAF
>TRBJ1-3|TRBV13
ASSRRYRDWGGNTIY
>TRBJ1-5|TRBV6-5
ASRGTGNGNQPQH
>TRBJ1-2|TRBV11-2
ASSLDRYGYT
>TRBJ1-4|TRBV4-1
ASSQEGAANEKLF
>TRBJ2-5|TRBV7-9
ASTYRGRETQY
>TRBJ2-1|TRBV7-9
ASSLDLQDEQF
>TRBJ1-1|TRBV6-5
ASMRGENTEAF
>TRBJ1-2|TRBV29-1
SVEGDRKSPYGYT
>TRBJ2-2|TRBV5-1
ASNLGGNTGELF
>TRBJ1-6|TRBV2
ASRGGSYNSPLH
>TRBJ2-1|TRBV19
ASGNLAGGPRGNEQF
>TRBJ1-5|TRBV19
ASTQTGSDQPQH